The present T cell receptor beta chain was sequenced within a study of radiotherapy plus CTLA-4 blockade in lung cancer. Using immunoSEQ multiplex PCR, the repertoire was profiled, and TCRdb retains in-frame clones only, with some absent. The table has 30,000 to 40,000 clones, roughly four fifths seen once; the top ten hold over 12%. Germline loops: CDR1 LNHNV, CDR2 YYDKDF (reference sequence). V was pared by 5 bases and J by 2 bases, with 9 bases between. This CDR3 contains 13 residues. The rearrangement uses TRBV15 and TRBJ1-2; a possible D gene is TRBD1 (6 bases). This receptor was obtained from a human donor with non-small cell lung cancer that progressed on radiotherapy plus ipilimumab. The material was peripheral blood, obtained from a patient treated with radiotherapy plus ipilimumab. CDR3 nucleotides: TGTGCCACCAGCCCGAGGGGGAACTATGGCTACACCTTC. Translated: CATSPRGNYGYTF.